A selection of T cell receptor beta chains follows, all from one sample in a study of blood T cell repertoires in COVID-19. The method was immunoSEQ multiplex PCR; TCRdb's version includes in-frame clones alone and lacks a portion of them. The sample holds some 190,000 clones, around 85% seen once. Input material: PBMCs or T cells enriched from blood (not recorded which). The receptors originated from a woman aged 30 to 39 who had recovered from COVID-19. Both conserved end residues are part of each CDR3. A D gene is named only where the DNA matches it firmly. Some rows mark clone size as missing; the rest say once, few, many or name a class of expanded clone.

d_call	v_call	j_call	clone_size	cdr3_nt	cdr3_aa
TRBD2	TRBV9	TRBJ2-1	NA	TGTGCCAGCAGCGATGGAGCGGGGGGCTACAATGAGCAGTTCTTC	CASSDGAGGYNEQFF
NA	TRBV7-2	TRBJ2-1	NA	TGTGCCAGCAGCTTGCGCAGGGTTGAGGAGCAGTTCTTC	CASSLRRVEEQFF
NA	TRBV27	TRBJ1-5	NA	TGTGCCAGCAGTTTATCAACAGGCATCAATCAGCCCCAGCATTTT	CASSLSTGINQPQHF
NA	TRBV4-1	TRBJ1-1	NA	TGCGCCAGCAGTATAGACCTAGGCAGGAACACTGAAGCTTTCTTT	CASSIDLGRNTEAFF
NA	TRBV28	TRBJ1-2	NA	TGTGCCAGCAGCTCCTCGGTCCATGGCTACACCTTC	CASSSSVHGYTF
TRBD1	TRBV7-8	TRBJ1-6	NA	TGTGCCAGCAGCACCCGACAGGGTGAGAATTCACCCCTCCACTTT	CASSTRQGENSPLHF
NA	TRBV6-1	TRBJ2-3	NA	TGTGCCAGCAGTGAACGGGCCCGGATGGGAGGAGCCTCTAGCACAGATACGCAGTATTTT	CASSERARMGGASSTDTQYF
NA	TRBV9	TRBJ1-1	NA	TGTGCCAGCAGCGCCGTAGTGAACACTGAAGCTTTCTTT	CASSAVVNTEAFF
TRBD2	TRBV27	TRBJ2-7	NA	TGTGCCAGCACGCCTCTGGGGCTAGCGGGAGGGCCTGACCCCTACGAGCAGTACTTC	CASTPLGLAGGPDPYEQYF
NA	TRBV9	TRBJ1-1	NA	TGTGCCAGCAGCGTAGGTGGGGGGGCGAACACTGAAGCTTTCTTT	CASSVGGGANTEAFF
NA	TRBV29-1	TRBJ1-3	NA	TGCAGCGTTGCCAGGGATGGAAACACCATATATTTT	CSVARDGNTIYF
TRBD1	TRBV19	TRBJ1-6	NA	TGTGCCAGTAGTCCGACAGGGGGTAATTCACCCCTCCACTTT	CASSPTGGNSPLHF
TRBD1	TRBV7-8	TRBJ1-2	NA	TGTGCCAGCACCTCCAGAAGGGACAGAGGCTATGGCTACACCTTC	CASTSRRDRGYGYTF
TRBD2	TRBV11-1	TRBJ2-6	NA	TGTGCCAGCAGTTGGGGGGGCTCTGGGGCCAACGTCCTGACTTTC	CASSWGGSGANVLTF
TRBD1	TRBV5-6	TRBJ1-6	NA	TGTGCCAGCAGCTCCTACAGGGGACTCCTCCACTTT	CASSSYRGLLHF
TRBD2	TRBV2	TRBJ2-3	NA	TGTGCCAGCAGTTTTCTAGCGGGAGGGGACACAGATACGCAGTATTTT	CASSFLAGGDTDTQYF
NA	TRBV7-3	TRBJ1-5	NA	TGTGCCAGCAGCTTAACCAGGGGCCAGCCCCAGCATTTT	CASSLTRGQPQHF
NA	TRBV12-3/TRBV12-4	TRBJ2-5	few	TGTGCCAGCAGTCCCTGGCGAGGAGAGACCCAGTACTTC	CASSPWRGETQYF
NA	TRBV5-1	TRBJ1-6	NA	TGCGCCAGCAGCTTGGGGGACAAGAATTCACCCCTCCACTTT	CASSLGDKNSPLHF
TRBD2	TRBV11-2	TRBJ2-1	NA	TGTGCCAGCAGCCTACTCCCGGGGGGACTTAACAATGAGCAGTTCTTC	CASSLLPGGLNNEQFF
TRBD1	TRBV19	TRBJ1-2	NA	TGTGCCAGTAGTCTCCTACAGGGGGCTTGGGGCTACACCTTC	CASSLLQGAWGYTF
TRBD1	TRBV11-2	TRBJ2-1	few	TGTGCCAGCAGCTATACCAGGACAGGGGGTAATGAGCAGTTCTTC	CASSYTRTGGNEQFF
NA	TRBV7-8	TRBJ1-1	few	TGTGCCAGCAGCTTAGTGTCAACTGAAGCTTTCTTT	CASSLVSTEAFF